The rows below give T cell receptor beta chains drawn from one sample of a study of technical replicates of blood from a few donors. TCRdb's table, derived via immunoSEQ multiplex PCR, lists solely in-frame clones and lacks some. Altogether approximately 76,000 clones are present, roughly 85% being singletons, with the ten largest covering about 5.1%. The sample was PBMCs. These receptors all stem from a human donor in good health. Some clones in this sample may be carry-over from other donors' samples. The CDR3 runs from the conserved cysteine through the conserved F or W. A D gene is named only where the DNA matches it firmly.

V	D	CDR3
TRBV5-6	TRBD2	CASSKRESTGELFF
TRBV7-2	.	CASSPLPGRHSPLHF
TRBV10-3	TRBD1	CAISDSDRGASSYGYTF
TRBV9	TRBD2	CASSPRTSETDTQYF
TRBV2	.	CASSEALRGWSGYTF
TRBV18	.	CASSPGPPGEKLFF
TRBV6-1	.	CASSERPGTGANVLTF
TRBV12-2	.	CASRLAHRDRQETQYF
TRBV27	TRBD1	CASGVGGRQPQHF
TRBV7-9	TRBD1	CASSSDRGRDNEQFF
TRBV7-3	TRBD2	CASSPVAGANEQFF
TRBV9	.	CASSVRGSSYNEQFF
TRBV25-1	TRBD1	CASSEWGTGGQETQYF
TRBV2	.	CASSERGGRRANVLTF
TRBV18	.	CASSPQYTSTDTQYF
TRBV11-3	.	CASSSRSSGANVLTF
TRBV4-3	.	CASSHRHDYEQYF
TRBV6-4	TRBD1	CASSAGTVTEAFF
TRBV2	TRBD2	CASTERGHEQFF
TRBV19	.	CASSRDINYGYTF
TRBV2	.	CASSERGYFADTQYF
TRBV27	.	CASSFSLAKNIQYF
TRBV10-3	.	CAISDPVASTGTGNTIYF
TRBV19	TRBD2	CASSMVGLAGVETQYF
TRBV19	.	CASRGLGANVLTF
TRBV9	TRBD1	CASSPRTGPNTEAFF
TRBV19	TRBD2	CASSKVAGGPETQYF
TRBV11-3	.	CASSRGGNTDTQYF
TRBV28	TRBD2	CASSAGTSGSNEQFF
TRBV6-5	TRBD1	CASSAGTAPTEAFF
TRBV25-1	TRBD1	CASSARQGMAFF
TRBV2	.	CASSVGDSPSNEQFF
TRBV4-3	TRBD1	CASSQGRQGTYGYTF
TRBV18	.	CASSPQSSGNTIYF
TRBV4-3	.	CASSQDNKGSYGYTF
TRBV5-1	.	CASSSTLGGSGNTIYF
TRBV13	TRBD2	CASSLVGLAGLGETQYF
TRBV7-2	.	CASSLGARGAFF
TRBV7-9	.	CASRLVGGGTDTQYF
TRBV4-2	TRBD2	CASSQIKTSGDQINEQFF
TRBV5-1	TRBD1	CASSFGQGAGANVLTF
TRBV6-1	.	CASGSGGYEQYF
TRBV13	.	CASSPAEKRNHNEQFF
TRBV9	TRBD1	CASSPQRTGAIANTGELFF
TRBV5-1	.	CASSFQGQGEAFF
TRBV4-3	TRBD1	CASSQDQPGDRVTDTQYF
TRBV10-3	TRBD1	CAISRTGYHEQYF
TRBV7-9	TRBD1	CASSPEDYYRGAFF
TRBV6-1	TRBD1	CASSELGQGLQPQHF
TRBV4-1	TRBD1	CASSLDRGDSYEQYF
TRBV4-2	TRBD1	CASSQDPRQGRVGYTF
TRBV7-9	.	CASRYRGGGGTEAFF